This T cell receptor (beta chain) was identified during a study of OX40 agonist ivuxolimab in advanced cancers. Whole-study findings and limits: The average count of expanded clones was higher among CD8+ T cells than among CD4+.

On this clone itself: Its antigen is currently unknown.

The method was immunoSEQ multiplex PCR; TCRdb's version includes in-frame clones alone and lacks a portion of them. The table has about 20,000 clones, around four fifths seen once. Samples of blood were obtained at baseline, on cycle 4 day 1, and on cycle 7 day 1. V was shortened by 0 bases and J by 6 bases, with 8 bases between the two germline ends. This CDR3 contains 14 residues. Germline-derived CDR1 and CDR2 are LGHNA and YSLEER. The chain combines TRBV4-3 with TRBJ1-4, with unresolved D. The sample in question was CD4+ or CD8+ T cells sorted from blood, obtained in a trial of the OX40 agonist ivuxolimab. The TCR was taken from an adult with an advanced solid tumor such as melanoma, head and neck, liver or kidney cancer. The DNA of the CDR3 is TGCGCCAGCAGCCAAGATCGTCTGGATGAAAAACTGTTTTTT. Translated: CASSQDRLDEKLFF.